The clone carrying this TCR beta chain has a count of ten or more. Germline V CDR1 and CDR2: SGHKS, YYEKEE (reference sequence). The CDR3 consists of 18 residues. Losses at the gene ends were 3 bases for V and 0 bases for J; bases not matched to a gene: 10. The data belong to a study of T cell repertoires in cytomegalovirus infection. TCRdb redid the calling of the reads with MiXCR, one entry per CDR3 protein. The sample consists of hundreds of thousands of distinct CDR3 sequences, more than 9% of them appearing once. The sequence was collected from a human donor in good health (CMV status not recorded). Some clones in this sample may be carry-over from other donors' samples. The rearrangement links TRBV5-5 to TRBJ2-4; TRBD1 agrees at 9 bases. The sample comprised PBMCs. The CDR3 DNA reads TGTGCCAGCAGCTCTCTTTTCCGGGACAGGGTAGCCAAAAACATTCAGTACTTC. As protein: CASSSLFRDRVAKNIQYF.